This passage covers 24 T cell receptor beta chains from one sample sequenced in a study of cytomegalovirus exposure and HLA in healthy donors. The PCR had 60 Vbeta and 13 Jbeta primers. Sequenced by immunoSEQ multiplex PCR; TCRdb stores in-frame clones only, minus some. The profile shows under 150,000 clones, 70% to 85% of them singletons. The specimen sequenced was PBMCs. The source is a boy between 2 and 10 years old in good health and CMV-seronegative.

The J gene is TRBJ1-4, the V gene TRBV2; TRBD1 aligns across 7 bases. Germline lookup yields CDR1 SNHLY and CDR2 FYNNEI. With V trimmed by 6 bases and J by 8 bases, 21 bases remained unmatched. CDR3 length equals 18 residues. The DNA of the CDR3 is TGTGCCAGCAGCGGTGAGGCGGGACAGCAGCAGTTGGGGGAAAAACTGTTTTTT. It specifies CASSGEAGQQQLGEKLFF.

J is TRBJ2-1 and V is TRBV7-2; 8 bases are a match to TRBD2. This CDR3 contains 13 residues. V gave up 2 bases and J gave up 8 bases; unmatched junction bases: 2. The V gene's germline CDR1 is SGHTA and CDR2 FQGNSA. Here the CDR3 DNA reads TGTGCCAGCAGCTTACTAGCGGGTCATGAGCAGTTCTTC. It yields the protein CASSLLAGHEQFF.

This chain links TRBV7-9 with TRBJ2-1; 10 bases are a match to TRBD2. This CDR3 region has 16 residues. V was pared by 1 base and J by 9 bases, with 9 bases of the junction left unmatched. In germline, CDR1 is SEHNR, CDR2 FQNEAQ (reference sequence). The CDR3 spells CASSLVRTSGLPEQFF. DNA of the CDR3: TGTGCCAGCAGCTTAGTACGGACTAGCGGCCTCCCTGAGCAGTTCTTC.

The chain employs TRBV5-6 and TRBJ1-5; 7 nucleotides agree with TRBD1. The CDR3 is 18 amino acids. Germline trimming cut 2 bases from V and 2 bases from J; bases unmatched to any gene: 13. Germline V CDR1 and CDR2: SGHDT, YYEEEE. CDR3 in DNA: TGTGCCAGCAGCTTCACGACAGGGAAGGTTATGGGCAATCAGCCCCAGCATTTT. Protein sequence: CASSFTTGKVMGNQPQHF.

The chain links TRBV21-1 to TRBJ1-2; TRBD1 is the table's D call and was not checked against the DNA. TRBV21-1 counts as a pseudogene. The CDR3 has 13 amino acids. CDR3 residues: CASNDRGHYGYTF. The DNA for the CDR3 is TGTGCCAGCAACGACAGGGGGCACTATGGCTACACCTTC.

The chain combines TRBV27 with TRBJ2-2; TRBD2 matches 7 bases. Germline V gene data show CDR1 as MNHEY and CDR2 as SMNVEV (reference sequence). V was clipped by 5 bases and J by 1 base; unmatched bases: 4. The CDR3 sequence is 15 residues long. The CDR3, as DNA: TGTGCCAGCAGTCGAAGGACTAGGAACACCGGGGAGCTGTTTTTT. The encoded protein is CASSRRTRNTGELFF.

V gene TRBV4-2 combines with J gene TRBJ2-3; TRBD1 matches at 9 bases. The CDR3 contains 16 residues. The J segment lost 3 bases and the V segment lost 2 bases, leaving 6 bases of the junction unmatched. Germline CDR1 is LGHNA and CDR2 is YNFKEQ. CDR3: CASSQPAGQGTDTQYF. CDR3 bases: TGTGCCAGCAGCCAACCGGCGGGACAGGGAACAGATACGCAGTATTTT.

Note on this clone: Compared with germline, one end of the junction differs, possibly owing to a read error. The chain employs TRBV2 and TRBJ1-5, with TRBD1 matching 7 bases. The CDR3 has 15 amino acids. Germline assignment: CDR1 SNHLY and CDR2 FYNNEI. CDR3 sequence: CASRADRSPNQSQHF. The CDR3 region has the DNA TGTGCCAGCAGAGCGGACAGGAGCCCCAATCAGTCCCAGCATTTT. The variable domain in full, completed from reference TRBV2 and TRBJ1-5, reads EPEVTQTPSHQVTQMGQEVILRCVPISNHLYFYWYRQILGQKVEFLVSFYNNEISEKSEIFDDQFSVERPDGSNFTLKIRSTKLEDSAMYFCASRADRSPNQSQHFGDGTRLSIL.

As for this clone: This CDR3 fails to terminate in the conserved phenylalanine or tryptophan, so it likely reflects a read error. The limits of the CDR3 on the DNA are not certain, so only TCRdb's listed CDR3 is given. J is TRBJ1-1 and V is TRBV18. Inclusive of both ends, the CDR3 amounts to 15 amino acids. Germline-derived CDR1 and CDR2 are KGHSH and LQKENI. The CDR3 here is CASSSTGSSLGMIIL.

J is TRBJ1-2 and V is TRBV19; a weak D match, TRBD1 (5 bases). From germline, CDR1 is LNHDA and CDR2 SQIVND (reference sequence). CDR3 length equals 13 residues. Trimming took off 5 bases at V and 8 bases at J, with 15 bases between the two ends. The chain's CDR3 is CASSALRGYGYTF. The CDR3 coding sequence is TGTGCCAGTAGTGCACTTAGGGGTTACGGCTACACCTTC.

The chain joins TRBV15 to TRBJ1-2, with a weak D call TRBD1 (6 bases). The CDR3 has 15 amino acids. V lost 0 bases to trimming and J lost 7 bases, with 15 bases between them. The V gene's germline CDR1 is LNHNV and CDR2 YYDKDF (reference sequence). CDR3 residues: CATSRDKGGGRGYTF. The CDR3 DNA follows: TGTGCCACCAGCAGAGATAAGGGGGGGGGCCGTGGCTACACCTTC.

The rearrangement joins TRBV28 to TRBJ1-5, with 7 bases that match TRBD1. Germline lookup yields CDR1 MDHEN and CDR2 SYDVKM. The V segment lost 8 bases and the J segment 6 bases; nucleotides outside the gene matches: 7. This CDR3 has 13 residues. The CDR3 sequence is CASGDRVGQPQHF. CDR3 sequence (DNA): TGTGCCAGCGGAGACAGGGTGGGTCAGCCCCAGCATTTT.

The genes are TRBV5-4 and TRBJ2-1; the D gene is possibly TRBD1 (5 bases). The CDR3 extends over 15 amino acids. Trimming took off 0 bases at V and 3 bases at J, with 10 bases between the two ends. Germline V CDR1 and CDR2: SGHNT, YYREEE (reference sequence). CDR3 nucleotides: TGTGCCAGCAGCTTGGGGGGCTCACTCTACAATGAGCAGTTCTTC. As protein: CASSLGGSLYNEQFF.

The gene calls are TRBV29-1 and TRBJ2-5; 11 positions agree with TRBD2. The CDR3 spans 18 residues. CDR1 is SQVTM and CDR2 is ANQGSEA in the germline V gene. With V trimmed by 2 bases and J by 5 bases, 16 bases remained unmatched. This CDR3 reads CSVEWLAGGLANSETQYF. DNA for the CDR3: TGCAGCGTTGAATGGCTAGCGGGAGGATTGGCCAATTCGGAGACCCAGTACTTC.

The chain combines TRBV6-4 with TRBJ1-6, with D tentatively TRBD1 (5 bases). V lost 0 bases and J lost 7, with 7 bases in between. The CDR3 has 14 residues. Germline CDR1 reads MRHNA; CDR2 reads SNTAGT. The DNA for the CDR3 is TGTGCCAGCAGTGACTCGGGGGGAAATTCACCCCTCCACTTT. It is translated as CASSDSGGNSPLHF.

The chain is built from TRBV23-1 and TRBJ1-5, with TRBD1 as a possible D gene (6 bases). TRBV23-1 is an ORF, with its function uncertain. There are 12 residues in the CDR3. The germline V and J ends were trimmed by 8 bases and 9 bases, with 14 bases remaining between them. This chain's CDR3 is CASGSGVAPQHF. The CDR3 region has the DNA TGCGCCAGCGGTTCAGGGGTCGCGCCCCAGCATTTT.

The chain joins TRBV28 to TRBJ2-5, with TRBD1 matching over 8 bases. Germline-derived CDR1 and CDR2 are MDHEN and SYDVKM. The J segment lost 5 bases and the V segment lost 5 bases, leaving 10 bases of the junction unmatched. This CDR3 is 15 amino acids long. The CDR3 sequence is CASSRGQGAVETQYF. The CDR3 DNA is TGTGCCAGCAGTCGAGGGCAGGGGGCTGTGGAGACCCAGTACTTC.

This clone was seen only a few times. For the CDR3, the DNA is TGTGCCAGCAGTCCACAGGGGGCGCATCAGCCCCAGCATTTT. As protein: CASSPQGAHQPQHF. This chain links TRBV6-1 with TRBJ1-5, with TRBD1 matching 9 bases. V gave up 5 bases and J gave up 5 bases; unmatched junction bases: 4. Germline V gene lookup returns CDR1 MNHNS and CDR2 SASEGT. The CDR3 is 14 amino acids.

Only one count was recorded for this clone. The DNA for the CDR3 is TGTGCCAGCAGCCGCGAACGGGTGTCTGGAAACACCATATATTTT. Translation: CASSRERVSGNTIYF. The rearrangement uses TRBV6-5 and TRBJ1-3, with D unclear. The germline V gene encodes CDR1 MNHEY and CDR2 SVGAGI. The CDR3 is 15 residues long. Deletions cut 6 bases from V and 1 base from J, with 13 bases between.

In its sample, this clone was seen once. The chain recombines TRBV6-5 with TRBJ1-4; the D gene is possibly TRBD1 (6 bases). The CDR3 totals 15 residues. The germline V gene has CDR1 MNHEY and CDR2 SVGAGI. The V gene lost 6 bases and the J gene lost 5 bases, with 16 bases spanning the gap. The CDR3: CASRDRDRPNEKLFF. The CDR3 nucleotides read TGTGCCAGCAGAGACCGCGACAGGCCAAATGAAAAACTGTTTTTT.

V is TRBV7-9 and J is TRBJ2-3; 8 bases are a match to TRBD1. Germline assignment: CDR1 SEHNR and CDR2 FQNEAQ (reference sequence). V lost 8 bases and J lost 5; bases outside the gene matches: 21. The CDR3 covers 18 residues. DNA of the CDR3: TGTGCCAGCGGGGTCGGGCCATCACGGACAGGGTCGTTAGATACGCAGTATTTT. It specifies CASGVGPSRTGSLDTQYF.

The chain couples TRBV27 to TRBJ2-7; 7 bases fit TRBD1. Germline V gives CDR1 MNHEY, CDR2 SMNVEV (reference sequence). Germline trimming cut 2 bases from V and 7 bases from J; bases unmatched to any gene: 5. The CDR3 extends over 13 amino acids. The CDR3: CASSLISGGEQYV. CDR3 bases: TGTGCCAGCAGTTTAATCTCAGGGGGTGAGCAGTACGTC.

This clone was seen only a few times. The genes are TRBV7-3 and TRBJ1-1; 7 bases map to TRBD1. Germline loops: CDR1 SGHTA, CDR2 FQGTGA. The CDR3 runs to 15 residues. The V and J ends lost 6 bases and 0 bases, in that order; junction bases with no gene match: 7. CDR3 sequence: CASRQTGDLNTEAFF. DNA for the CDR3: TGTGCCAGCAGGCAAACAGGGGATCTGAACACTGAAGCTTTCTTT. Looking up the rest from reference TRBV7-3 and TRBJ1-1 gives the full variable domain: GAGVSQTPSNKVTEKGKYVELRCDPISGHTALYWYRQSLGQGPEFLIYFQGTGAADDSGLPNDRFFAVRPEGSVSTLKIQRTERGDSAVYLCASRQTGDLNTEAFFGQGTRLTVV.

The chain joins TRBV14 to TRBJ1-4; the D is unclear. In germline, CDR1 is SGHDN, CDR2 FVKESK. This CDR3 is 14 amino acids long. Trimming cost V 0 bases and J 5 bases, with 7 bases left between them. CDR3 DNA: TGTGCCAGCAGCCAAGACAGGCTAAATGAAAAACTGTTTTTT. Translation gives CASSQDRLNEKLFF.